Below, one T cell receptor (beta chain) is given with its context. What it binds is not known. This sample stems from a study of beta chain features in type 1 diabetes. Study-wide results and caveats: There were fewer insertions and more deletions at the VDJ junctions of type 1 diabetes patients. PCR might favor shorter templates, equally in patients and controls.

Post-sort purity exceeded 98% for all sorted populations. Trimming left V 5 bases short and J 3 bases short, with 11 bases between. Germline assignment: CDR1 GTSNPN and CDR2 SVGIG (reference sequence). The CDR3 extends over 13 amino acids. Sequencing targeted expressed TCRB transcripts, as all isolated RNA had been reverse transcribed. Only in-frame clones appear in the TCRdb table, and some are missing; sequencing was by immunoSEQ multiplex PCR. Of 300,000 to 450,000 clones in the sample, around 20% were seen once. The sequenced sample was naive CD4+ T cells from blood. The clonotype was recovered from a woman under 30 in good health. The chain joins TRBV30 to TRBJ1-5, with a weak D call TRBD1 (5 bases). The CDR3 region has the DNA TGTGCCTGGGGGGGGGACGACAATCAGCCCCAGCATTTT. As protein: CAWGGDDNQPQHF.